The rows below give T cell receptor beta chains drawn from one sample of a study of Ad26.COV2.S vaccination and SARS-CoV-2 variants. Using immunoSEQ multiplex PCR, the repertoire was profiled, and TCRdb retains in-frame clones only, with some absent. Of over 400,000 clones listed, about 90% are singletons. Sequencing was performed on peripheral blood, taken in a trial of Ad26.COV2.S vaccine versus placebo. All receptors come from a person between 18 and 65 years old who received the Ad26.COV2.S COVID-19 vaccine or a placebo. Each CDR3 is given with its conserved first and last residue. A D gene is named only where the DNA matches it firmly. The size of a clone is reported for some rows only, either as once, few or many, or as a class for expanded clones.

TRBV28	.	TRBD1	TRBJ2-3	CASSPGTGGFMEDTQYF	TGTGCCAGCAGTCCCGGGACAGGGGGTTTTATGGAAGATACGCAGTATTTT
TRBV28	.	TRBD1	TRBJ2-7	CASTLGDRYEQYF	TGTGCCAGCACCCTGGGGGACAGGTACGAGCAGTACTTC
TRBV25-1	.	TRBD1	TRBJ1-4	CASSERTGWGEKLFF	TGTGCCAGCAGTGAAAGGACAGGGTGGGGTGAAAAACTGTTTTTT
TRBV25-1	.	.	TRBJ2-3	CASSEWGKGPTDTQYF	TGTGCCAGCAGTGAATGGGGGAAGGGCCCCACAGATACGCAGTATTTT
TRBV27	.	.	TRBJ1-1	CASSLALNTEAFF	TGTGCCAGCAGTTTAGCGTTGAACACTGAAGCTTTCTTT
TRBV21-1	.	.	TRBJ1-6	CASSTSGALHNSPLHF	TGTGCCAGCAGCACCTCAGGGGCGCTGCATAATTCACCCCTCCACTTT
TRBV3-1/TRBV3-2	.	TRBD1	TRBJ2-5	CASSQESGQAQETQYF	TGTGCCAGCAGCCAAGAGAGTGGACAGGCGCAAGAGACCCAGTACTTC
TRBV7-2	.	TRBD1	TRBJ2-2	CASSLNRGVNTGELFF	TGTGCCAGCAGCTTAAACAGGGGGGTGAACACCGGGGAGCTGTTTTTT
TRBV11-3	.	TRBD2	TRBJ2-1	CASSSSGNPYNEQFF	TGTGCCAGCAGCTCTAGCGGGAATCCATACAATGAGCAGTTCTTC
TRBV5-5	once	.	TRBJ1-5	CASSSGRTNQPQHF	TGTGCCAGCAGCTCGGGACGGACCAATCAGCCCCAGCATTTT
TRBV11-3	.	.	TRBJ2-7	CASSLRGASSYEQYF	TGTGCCAGCAGCCTGAGGGGGGCTAGCAGCTACGAGCAGTACTTC
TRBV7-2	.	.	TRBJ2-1	CASSLGGGREQFF	TGTGCCAGCAGCTTAGGAGGAGGGCGAGAGCAGTTCTTC
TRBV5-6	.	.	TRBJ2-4	CASSLVQGRLAKNIQYF	TGTGCCAGCAGCCTTGTGCAGGGGAGATTAGCCAAAAACATTCAGTACTTC
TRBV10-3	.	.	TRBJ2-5	CAISEGQGETQYF	TGTGCCATCAGTGAAGGGCAGGGTGAGACCCAGTACTTC
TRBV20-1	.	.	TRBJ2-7	CSANERYEQYF	TGCAGTGCTAACGAGCGGTACGAGCAGTACTTC
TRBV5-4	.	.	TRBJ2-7	CASSLIRGEQYF	TGTGCCAGCAGCTTGATCAGGGGCGAGCAGTACTTC
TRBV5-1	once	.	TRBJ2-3	CASSFAGYTDTQYF	TGCGCCAGCAGCTTTGCTGGTTACACAGATACGCAGTATTTT
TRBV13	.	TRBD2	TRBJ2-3	CASSYPTSGRSDTQYF	TGTGCCAGCAGCTATCCTACTAGCGGGAGGTCAGATACGCAGTATTTT
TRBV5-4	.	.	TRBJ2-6	CASSLGTDSLSGANVLTF	TGTGCCAGCAGCTTGGGGACTGACTCCCTCTCTGGGGCCAACGTCCTGACTTTC
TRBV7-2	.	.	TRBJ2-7	CASSVTGSQSSYEQYF	TGTGCCAGCAGCGTCACCGGGTCCCAAAGCTCCTACGAGCAGTACTTC
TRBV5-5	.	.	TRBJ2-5	CASSIAGPGETQYF	TGTGCCAGCAGCATCGCTGGGCCAGGGGAGACCCAGTACTTC
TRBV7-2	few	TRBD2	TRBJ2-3	CASSPSGSTDTQYF	TGTGCCAGCAGCCCTAGCGGGAGCACAGATACGCAGTATTTT
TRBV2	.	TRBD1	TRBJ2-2	CASSDQGVEDGELFF	TGTGCCAGCAGTGATCAGGGGGTAGAGGACGGGGAGCTGTTTTTT
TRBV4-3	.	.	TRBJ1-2	CASSQDLESYGYTF	TGCGCCAGCAGCCAAGATCTAGAATCTTATGGCTACACCTTC
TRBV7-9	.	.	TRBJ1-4	CASSSLEGTNEKLFF	TGTGCCAGCAGCTCGTTGGAGGGGACTAATGAAAAACTGTTTTTT
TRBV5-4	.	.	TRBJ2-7	CASSLKQAAGEQYF	TGTGCCAGCAGCTTGAAACAGGCCGCAGGCGAGCAGTACTTC
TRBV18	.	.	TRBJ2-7	CASSLRPYEQYF	TGTGCCAGCTCTCTCAGGCCCTACGAGCAGTACTTC
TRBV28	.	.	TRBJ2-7	CASSLGGVGHTYEQYF	TGTGCCAGCAGCCTCGGGGGCGTGGGACACACCTACGAGCAGTACTTC
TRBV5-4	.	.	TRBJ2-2	CASSPRTKGSNTGELFF	TGTGCCAGCAGCCCCCGAACAAAGGGGTCGAACACCGGGGAGCTGTTTTTT
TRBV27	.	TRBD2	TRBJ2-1	CASSSGTSGINEQFF	TGTGCCAGCTCTTCGGGGACTAGCGGGATCAATGAGCAGTTCTTC
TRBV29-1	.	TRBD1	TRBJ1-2	CSVAQGNNYGYTF	TGCAGCGTTGCACAGGGGAATAACTATGGCTACACCTTC
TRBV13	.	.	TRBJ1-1	CASSSGAGRAEAFF	TGTGCCAGCAGTTCAGGGGCGGGGCGTGCTGAAGCTTTCTTT
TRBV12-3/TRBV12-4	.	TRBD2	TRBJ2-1	CASSTTSEQFF	TGTGCCAGCAGTACGACTAGCGAGCAGTTCTTC
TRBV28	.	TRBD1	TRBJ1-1	CAGTGTNTEAFF	TGTGCCGGGACAGGGACGAACACTGAAGCTTTCTTT
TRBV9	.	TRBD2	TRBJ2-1	CASSVEAGGWYNEQFF	TGTGCCAGCAGCGTAGAAGCGGGAGGTTGGTACAATGAGCAGTTCTTC
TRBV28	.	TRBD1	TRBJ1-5	CASTLTDRGGQPQHF	TGTGCCAGCACCCTTACGGACAGGGGAGGTCAGCCCCAGCATTTT
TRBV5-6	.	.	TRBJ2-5	CASSSLLQETQYF	TGTGCCAGCAGCTCCTTACTCCAAGAGACCCAGTACTTC
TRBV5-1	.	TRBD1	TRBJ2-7	CASSSDRGVHEQYF	TGCGCCAGCAGCTCGGACAGGGGGGTTCACGAGCAGTACTTC
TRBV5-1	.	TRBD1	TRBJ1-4	CASSLGYRGVETNEKLFF	TGCGCCAGCAGCTTGGGGTACAGGGGAGTAGAAACTAATGAAAAACTGTTTTTT
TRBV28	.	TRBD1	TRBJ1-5	CASSGTGVDQPQHF	TGTGCCAGCAGTGGGACAGGGGTCGATCAGCCCCAGCATTTT
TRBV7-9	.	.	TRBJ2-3	CASSLMINAGSTDTQYF	TGTGCCAGCAGCTTAATGATAAACGCTGGCAGCACAGATACGCAGTATTTT
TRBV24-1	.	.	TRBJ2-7	CATSDLSLSGDGTYEQYF	TGTGCCACCAGTGATTTGTCCCTTTCAGGGGATGGGACCTACGAGCAGTACTTC
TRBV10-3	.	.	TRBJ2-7	CAISTSGYSYEQYF	.
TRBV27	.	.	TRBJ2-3	CASSRPPGPAVDTQYF	TGTGCCAGCAGCCGCCCACCCGGGCCCGCGGTAGATACGCAGTATTTT
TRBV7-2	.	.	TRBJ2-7	CASSFSSSAEQYF	TGTGCCAGCAGCTTCTCCTCTAGCGCCGAGCAGTACTTC
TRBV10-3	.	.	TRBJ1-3	CAIDAGGGNTIYF	TGTGCCATCGACGCGGGCGGTGGAAACACCATATATTTT
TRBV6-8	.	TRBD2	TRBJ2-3	CASTAGGADTQYF	TGTGCCAGCACCGCGGGGGGGGCAGATACGCAGTATTTT
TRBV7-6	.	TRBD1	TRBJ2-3	CASSLGATGGTDTQYF	TGTGCCAGCAGCTTAGGGGCGACAGGGGGGACAGATACGCAGTATTTT
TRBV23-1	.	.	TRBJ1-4	CASSHPRSGPDEKLFF	TGCGCCAGCAGTCACCCGCGCTCGGGGCCGGATGAAAAACTGTTTTTT
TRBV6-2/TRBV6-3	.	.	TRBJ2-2	CASSYFNTGELFF	TGTGCCAGCAGTTATTTCAACACCGGGGAGCTGTTTTTT
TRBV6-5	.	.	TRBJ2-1	CASSSRHEYNEQFF	TGTGCCAGCAGTTCTCGACACGAATACAATGAGCAGTTCTTC
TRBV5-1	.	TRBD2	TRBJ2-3	CASSPGLVSADTQYF	TGCGCCAGCAGCCCCGGACTAGTCTCAGCAGATACGCAGTATTTT
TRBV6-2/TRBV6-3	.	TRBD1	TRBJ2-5	CASSYSQGANPYRETQYF	TGTGCCAGCAGTTACAGTCAGGGGGCGAATCCTTACAGAGAGACCCAGTACTTC
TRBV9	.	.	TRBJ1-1	CASSPGDRAEAFF	TGTGCCAGCAGCCCCGGGGACCGAGCTGAAGCTTTCTTT
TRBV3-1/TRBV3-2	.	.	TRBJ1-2	CASSQEGAGNTGGYTF	TGTGCCAGCAGCCAAGAAGGGGCAGGGAATACCGGTGGCTACACCTTC
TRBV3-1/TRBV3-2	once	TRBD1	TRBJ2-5	CASSQNRGPTETQYF	TGTGCCAGCAGCCAAAACAGGGGCCCAACAGAGACCCAGTACTTC
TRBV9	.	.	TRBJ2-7	CASSVGGSSYEQYF	TGTGCCAGCAGCGTCGGGGGAAGCTCCTACGAGCAGTACTTC